This T cell receptor (beta chain) was observed in a study of blood T cell repertoires in COVID-19 (TCRdb year 2020). General notes on the study: Samples from collaborators originated in the United States, Italy and Spain and spanned both the acute and convalescent phases of COVID-19. The material from the prospective study consisted of cDNA or gDNA derived from T cells, B-cell-depleted T cells, or PBMCs. The dataset comprised deeply sampled blood TCRbeta repertoires from subjects exposed to, actively infected with, or recovered from COVID-19. The repertoires were released in a freely available public database meant as a resource for research on the immune response to SARS-CoV-2. Samples were obtained from the ongoing ImmuneRACE study (first 160 participants) and from 950 to 1,500 subjects provided by 6 global collaborators. Sample metadata almost always included a de-identified subject ID, COVID-19 status, age in years and sex. HLA class I and class II types, where available, came from metadata supplied by the sample provider rather than from assay-based typing. The full study reports these points: The quantity of clinical and demographic metadata differed by source and by participant and was supplied without curation.

The immunoSEQ Assay, a bias-controlled multiplex PCR, was used to amplify TCRbeta CDR3 regions from genomic DNA. The original methods were these. The number of nucleated cells in each sample was estimated by amplification of reference gene primers within the assay. Sequence reads were collapsed and filtered to measure the absolute abundance of every unique TCRbeta CDR3 rearrangement. For each sample, productive Simpson clonality was calculated as the square root of Simpson's diversity index over productive rearrangements. The clones in this table, taken by TCRdb from immuneACCESS, are in-frame only. Not every clone is retained; where verified, under half of the shortfall comes from an unresolved V gene, and the cause of the rest is unknown. That table supplies the V and J calls and clone size; D and trimming were determined from the DNA. The sample profile shows approximately 140,000 clones; around 90% of them were found once. Jointly, the top ten make up about 4.6% of the sample.

Collaborating institutions collected whole blood in K2EDTA tubes following their own protocols. For TCRbeta analysis, collaborators shipped samples in one of three forms: frozen whole blood, isolated PBMCs, or DNA extracted from either of those sample types. On this clone itself: Its antigen is not yet known. No quality values exist for individual bases; no much larger clone is one base distant.

The V end loses 4 bases and the J end loses 3 bases, and a stretch of 16 bases separates them. The CDR3 holds 16 amino acids from the cysteine to the phenylalanine. Only the CDR3 portion is preserved as DNA: 48 bases, with reading frame beginning at the first base. Looking up the germline V gene (reference sequence) yields CDR1 LNHDA and CDR2 SQIVND. The chain uses TRBV19 and TRBJ1-5, and TRBD1 may be the D gene, going by 6 matching bases. The sequenced material came from peripheral blood. This clonotype was sampled from a woman aged 55 to 70 with active or convalescent COVID-19. The CDR3 in this case is CASSRGGDFYNQPQHF. The DNA sequence follows: TGTGCCAGTAGTAGAGGGGGTGACTTTTACAATCAGCCCCAGCATTTT.